These T cell receptor beta chains were read from a single sample in a study of blood T cells in healthy people across ages. TCRdb itself ran the 5' RACE reads through MiXCR, one entry per CDR3 protein. This sample has around 1,100,000 distinct CDR3 sequences, with 35% to 40% found just once. Sequencing input: blood. The receptors here all came from a man aged 18 to 35 in good health. Both conserved end residues are part of each CDR3. Fields, in order: D gene, clone size, CDR3 length, V gene, J gene, CDR3 protein, CDR3 DNA. A D gene is named only where the DNA matches it firmly. Clone size is not always given. Where it is, it says once, few, many or a class for expanded clones.

d_call: .
clone_size: .
cdr3_length: 16
v_call: TRBV9
j_call: TRBJ2-2
cdr3_aa: CASSVQVSPNTGELFF
cdr3_nt: TGTGCCAGCAGCGTCCAGGTCTCGCCCAACACCGGGGAGCTGTTTTTT

d_call: .
clone_size: few
cdr3_length: 17
v_call: TRBV20-1
j_call: TRBJ2-4
cdr3_aa: CSARREFGTVAKNIQYF
cdr3_nt: TGCAGTGCTAGAAGGGAATTCGGGACGGTAGCCAAAAACATTCAGTACTTC

d_call: .
clone_size: .
cdr3_length: 15
v_call: TRBV28
j_call: TRBJ1-1
cdr3_aa: CASSGTETLGTEAFF
cdr3_nt: TGTGCCAGCAGTGGTACAGAAACCCTTGGGACTGAAGCTTTCTTT

d_call: .
clone_size: .
cdr3_length: 13
v_call: TRBV15
j_call: TRBJ1-4
cdr3_aa: CATSRRSNEKLFF
cdr3_nt: TGTGCCACCAGCAGGCGAAGTAATGAAAAACTGTTTTTT

d_call: TRBD2
clone_size: .
cdr3_length: 14
v_call: TRBV4-2
j_call: TRBJ2-4
cdr3_aa: CASSQGGGSDIQYF
cdr3_nt: TGTGCCAGCAGCCAAGGGGGGGGGAGTGACATTCAGTACTTC

d_call: TRBD1
clone_size: few
cdr3_length: 17
v_call: TRBV4-3
j_call: TRBJ1-2
cdr3_aa: CASSQGLRDRGFYGYTF
cdr3_nt: TGCGCCAGCAGCCAAGGCTTAAGGGACAGGGGATTCTATGGCTACACCTTC

d_call: TRBD2
clone_size: few
cdr3_length: 15
v_call: TRBV20-1
j_call: TRBJ2-7
cdr3_aa: CSAPKPGLPNNEQYF
cdr3_nt: TGCAGTGCTCCTAAGCCGGGACTACCAAACAATGAGCAGTACTTC

d_call: .
clone_size: few
cdr3_length: 15
v_call: TRBV5-1
j_call: TRBJ1-2
cdr3_aa: CASSPGGRANYGYTF
cdr3_nt: TGCGCCAGCAGCCCTGGTGGCAGAGCTAACTATGGCTACACCTTC

d_call: .
clone_size: .
cdr3_length: 16
v_call: TRBV9
j_call: TRBJ2-5
cdr3_aa: CASSLGIALGQETQYF
cdr3_nt: TGTGCCAGCAGCCTCGGGATTGCCCTGGGCCAAGAGACCCAGTACTTC

d_call: .
clone_size: .
cdr3_length: 14
v_call: TRBV28
j_call: TRBJ2-7
cdr3_aa: CASSGTRLDNEQYF
cdr3_nt: TGTGCCAGCAGTGGGACACGACTTGACAATGAGCAGTACTTC

d_call: TRBD2
clone_size: .
cdr3_length: 18
v_call: TRBV9
j_call: TRBJ2-3
cdr3_aa: CASSVSPSLAGGPDTQYF
cdr3_nt: TGTGCCAGCAGCGTAAGCCCGTCACTAGCGGGGGGGCCGGATACGCAGTATTTT

d_call: TRBD2
clone_size: few
cdr3_length: 17
v_call: TRBV5-1
j_call: TRBJ2-1
cdr3_aa: CASSLSPRGGGSIEQFF
cdr3_nt: TGCGCCAGCAGCTTATCCCCCCGTGGGGGGGGGTCGATAGAGCAGTTCTTC

d_call: TRBD1
clone_size: .
cdr3_length: 17
v_call: TRBV4-3
j_call: TRBJ1-3
cdr3_aa: CASSQDPTGALGNTIYF
cdr3_nt: TGCGCCAGCAGCCAAGATCCCACAGGGGCTCTGGGAAACACCATATATTTT

d_call: .
clone_size: few
cdr3_length: 15
v_call: TRBV9
j_call: TRBJ2-1
cdr3_aa: CASSVGGTVINEQFF
cdr3_nt: TGTGCCAGCAGCGTAGGGGGGACTGTCATTAATGAGCAGTTCTTC

d_call: TRBD2
clone_size: .
cdr3_length: 17
v_call: TRBV20-1
j_call: TRBJ2-1
cdr3_aa: CSAFTYRAGGPSNEQFF
cdr3_nt: TGCAGTGCTTTTACATATAGAGCGGGGGGGCCGTCCAATGAGCAGTTCTTC

d_call: .
clone_size: .
cdr3_length: 14
v_call: TRBV20-1
j_call: TRBJ1-2
cdr3_aa: CSANSAGTNYGYTF
cdr3_nt: TGCAGTGCTAACTCAGCCGGGACGAACTATGGCTACACCTTC

d_call: TRBD2
clone_size: many
cdr3_length: 14
v_call: TRBV10-3
j_call: TRBJ2-7
cdr3_aa: CAISAGTSSYEQYF
cdr3_nt: TGTGCCATCAGTGCCGGGACTAGCTCCTACGAGCAGTACTTC

d_call: .
clone_size: once
cdr3_length: 13
v_call: TRBV10-3
j_call: TRBJ2-4
cdr3_aa: CAIRAGTHNEQYF
cdr3_nt: TGTGCCATCAGAGCAGGGACCCACAATGAGCAGTACTTC

d_call: .
clone_size: .
cdr3_length: 14
v_call: TRBV12-3/TRBV12-4
j_call: TRBJ1-1
cdr3_aa: CASSLTETNTEAFF
cdr3_nt: TGTGCCAGCAGCCTGACAGAGACGAACACTGAAGCTTTCTTT

d_call: .
clone_size: few
cdr3_length: 13
v_call: TRBV5-1
j_call: TRBJ2-3
cdr3_aa: CANSPEVADTQYF
cdr3_nt: TGCGCCAACAGCCCCGAGGTCGCAGATACGCAGTATTTT

d_call: .
clone_size: few
cdr3_length: 14
v_call: TRBV20-1
j_call: TRBJ1-1
cdr3_aa: CSAREAGKDTEAFF
cdr3_nt: TGCAGTGCTAGAGAAGCAGGGAAAGACACTGAAGCTTTCTTT

d_call: .
clone_size: few
cdr3_length: 14
v_call: TRBV7-9
j_call: TRBJ2-1
cdr3_aa: CASSLRDRRNEQFF
cdr3_nt: TGTGCCAGCAGCTTACGTGACAGGCGCAATGAGCAGTTCTTC

d_call: .
clone_size: few
cdr3_length: 14
v_call: TRBV4-2
j_call: TRBJ1-1
cdr3_aa: CASSEDGANTEAFF
cdr3_nt: TGTGCCAGCAGCGAGGACGGGGCTAACACTGAAGCTTTCTTT

d_call: .
clone_size: .
cdr3_length: 10
v_call: TRBV2
j_call: TRBJ1-2
cdr3_aa: CAYGGNGYTF
cdr3_nt: TGTGCATATGGGGGGAATGGCTACACCTTC

d_call: .
clone_size: many
cdr3_length: 16
v_call: TRBV4-3
j_call: TRBJ2-3
cdr3_aa: CASSLLSIGRTDTQYF
cdr3_nt: TGCGCCAGCAGCCTTTTATCAATAGGCCGCACAGATACGCAGTATTTT

d_call: .
clone_size: .
cdr3_length: 14
v_call: TRBV7-2
j_call: TRBJ1-4
cdr3_aa: CASSGQRGTEKLFF
cdr3_nt: TGTGCCAGCAGCGGACAGCGTGGGACGGAAAAACTGTTTTTT

d_call: .
clone_size: many
cdr3_length: 14
v_call: TRBV9
j_call: TRBJ1-1
cdr3_aa: CASSVGGVGTEAFF
cdr3_nt: TGTGCCAGCAGCGTAGGCGGGGTAGGCACTGAAGCTTTCTTT

d_call: TRBD1
clone_size: few
cdr3_length: 14
v_call: TRBV19
j_call: TRBJ1-5
cdr3_aa: CATKAGQGNQPQHF
cdr3_nt: TGTGCCACTAAAGCCGGACAGGGGAATCAGCCCCAGCATTTT